This entry lists 31 T cell receptor beta chains sequenced from one sample in a study of OX40 agonist ivuxolimab in advanced cancers. The method was immunoSEQ multiplex PCR; TCRdb's version includes in-frame clones alone and lacks a portion of them. The sample has around 100,000 clones; just under 90% are singletons. The source was CD4+ or CD8+ T cells sorted from blood, collected in a trial of the OX40 agonist ivuxolimab. Receptors originate from an adult with an advanced solid tumor such as melanoma, head and neck, liver or kidney cancer.

This clone was counted between two and nine times. The chain recombines TRBV19 with TRBJ2-5, with TRBD2 identical over 10 bases. The CDR3 sequence is 14 residues long. J lost 5 bases, V lost 2 bases, and 2 bases had no gene match. The germline CDR1 and CDR2 sequences are LNHDA and SQIVND (reference sequence). CDR3 sequence: CASSITSGVETQYF. DNA of the CDR3: TGTGCCAGTAGTATAACTAGCGGGGTTGAGACCCAGTACTTC.

J is TRBJ2-7 and V is TRBV6-1, with TRBD1 matching 8 bases. Germline assignment: CDR1 MNHNS and CDR2 SASEGT. The CDR3 loop spans 14 amino acids. With 6 bases clipped from V and 3 bases from J, the junction kept 7 bases outside the gene matches. CDR3 DNA sequence: TGTGCCAGCAGGTTACAGGGGGGAAACTACGAGCAGTACTTC. Protein: CASRLQGGNYEQYF.

This rearrangement joins TRBV18 to TRBJ2-5; D may be TRBD1 or TRBD2 (5 bases each). V lost 0 bases and J lost 2, with 16 bases in between. CDR3 length: 17 amino acids. From germline, CDR1 is KGHSH and CDR2 LQKENI. CDR3 sequence (DNA): TGTGCCAGCTCACCACCAAATCCTCGAGGGGTTCAAGAGACCCAGTACTTC. Amino acid sequence: CASSPPNPRGVQETQYF.

The chain links TRBV2 to TRBJ2-2; tentative D call: TRBD1 (6 bases). The CDR3 length is 13 residues. Trimming shortened V by 8 bases and J by 4 bases, and 11 bases separated the two germline ends. Germline V CDR1 and CDR2: SNHLY, FYNNEI. The DNA for the CDR3 is TGTGCCAGCGGGGGCCCGGGCACCGGGGAGCTGTTTTTT. As protein: CASGGPGTGELFF.

The rearrangement uses TRBV19 and TRBJ2-3; 13 positions match TRBD2. The ends lost 6 bases at V and 6 bases at J; junction bases unmatched: 6. Germline CDR1 is LNHDA and CDR2 is SQIVND (reference sequence). The CDR3 length is 15 residues. Here the CDR3 DNA reads TGTGCCAGTAGCACTAGCGGGGGGGCCAAGGATACGCAGTATTTT. It specifies CASSTSGGAKDTQYF.

The sample holds one count of this clone. The V and J genes are TRBV15 and TRBJ1-4, with D maybe TRBD1 (5 bases). The germline V gene has CDR1 LNHNV and CDR2 YYDKDF (reference sequence). V was shortened by 5 bases and J by 8 bases, with 15 bases between the two germline ends. The CDR3 length is 14 residues. The CDR3 DNA is TGTGCCACCAGCCCTCCGGGGGTGAGAGAAAAACTGTTTTTT. Translation gives CATSPPGVREKLFF.

The V gene is TRBV7-2, the J gene TRBJ2-2; D ambiguous. Germline V gene sequence: CDR1 SGHTA, CDR2 FQGNSA. The CDR3 covers 15 residues. V lost 0 bases and J 6 bases, leaving 11 bases between the germline ends. In nucleotides, the CDR3 is TGTGCCAGCAGCTTAGCGGTTGTCTCGGCCGGGGAGCTGTTTTTT. Translating gives CASSLAVVSAGELFF.

J is TRBJ1-4 and V is TRBV9, with 9 bases aligning to TRBD1. This CDR3 comprises 16 residues. Trimming cost V 0 bases and J 7 bases; bases outside gene matches: 7. Germline values: CDR1 SGDLS, CDR2 YYNGEE. The DNA for the CDR3 is TGTGCCAGCAGCGTAGGGAGGGGGACAGGGTCTGAAAAACTGTTTTTT. This gives the protein CASSVGRGTGSEKLFF. The variable domain in full, with the rest retrieved from reference TRBV9 and TRBJ1-4, is DSGVTQTPKHLITATGQRVTLRCSPRSGDLSVYWYQQSLDQGLQFLIQYYNGEERAKGNILERFSAQQFPDLHSELNLSSLELGDSALYFCASSVGRGTGSEKLFFGSGTQLSVL.

V is TRBV7-2 and J is TRBJ2-1, with TRBD2 matching 13 bases. Germline loops: CDR1 SGHTA, CDR2 FQGNSA. This CDR3 spans 17 amino acids. The ends lost 5 bases at V and 10 bases at J; junction bases unmatched: 14. CDR3 sequence (DNA): TGTGCCAGCAGCCCCCCCGGACTAGCGGGAGTACAGTCCGAGCAGTTCTTC. Translating it yields CASSPPGLAGVQSEQFF.

The rearrangement links TRBV19 to TRBJ2-3; D is uncertain. This CDR3 is built from 15 residues. Germline CDR1 and CDR2: LNHDA and SQIVND (reference sequence). Between the trimmed V and J ends, which lost 3 bases and 0 bases, there was a span of 10 bases. The CDR3 coding sequence is TGTGCCAGTAGTATGGATGCTTTTAGCACAGATACGCAGTATTTT. It specifies CASSMDAFSTDTQYF.

The V and J genes are TRBV30 and TRBJ1-2; no reliable D call. Trimming took 5 bases from V and 4 from J, leaving 14 bases between them. This CDR3 has 13 residues. Germline assignment: CDR1 GTSNPN and CDR2 SVGIG (reference sequence). The CDR3 DNA follows: TGTGCCTGGGGAGGGAGGATGGGCTATGGCTACACCTTC. This gives the protein CAWGGRMGYGYTF.

This clone has just one count. The chain links TRBV18 to TRBJ2-1, with 11 bases aligning to TRBD2. Trimming at V came to 5 bases and at J to 8 bases, leaving 11 bases not matched to a gene. Germline CDR1 reads KGHSH; CDR2 reads LQKENI. The length of the CDR3 is 16 residues. CDR3 in DNA: TGTGCCAGCTCAACCGGGACTAGCGGAGAAGGATATGAGCAGTTCTTC. Its translation is CASSTGTSGEGYEQFF.

This chain connects TRBV19 to TRBJ2-3; TRBD2 matches 8 bases. CDR1 LNHDA and CDR2 SQIVND come from the germline V gene (reference sequence). J gave up 2 bases and V 5 bases, and 6 bases lay outside the gene matches. There are 15 residues in the CDR3. The CDR3 region has the DNA TGTGCCAGTAGTCAAGCGGGGGTTGTCACAGATACGCAGTATTTT. It codes for CASSQAGVVTDTQYF.

This rearrangement joins TRBV19 to TRBJ2-3; tentatively, D is TRBD1 or TRBD2 (5 bases each). Trimming stripped 3 bases from V and 0 bases from J, with 13 bases between. Germline V lookup: CDR1 LNHDA, CDR2 SQIVND (reference sequence). This CDR3 spans 16 amino acids. This CDR3 is CASSIPRGQSTDTQYF. CDR3 DNA sequence: TGTGCCAGTAGTATTCCGAGGGGTCAAAGCACAGATACGCAGTATTTT.

This chain uses TRBV2 with TRBJ2-3, with 9 bases fitting TRBD2. CDR1 SNHLY and CDR2 FYNNEI come from the germline V gene. V lost 0 bases and J lost 4; bases outside the gene matches: 5. The CDR3 runs 16 residues. The CDR3 DNA follows: TGTGCCAGCAGTGAAGCGGGTAGCGGGAGCGCAGATACGCAGTATTTT. Translating it yields CASSEAGSGSADTQYF. Full variable domain (missing parts from reference TRBV2 and TRBJ2-3): EPEVTQTPSHQVTQMGQEVILRCVPISNHLYFYWYRQILGQKVEFLVSFYNNEISEKSEIFDDQFSVERPDGSNFTLKIRSTKLEDSAMYFCASSEAGSGSADTQYFGPGTRLTVL.

The chain is built from TRBV5-1 and TRBJ2-3; 10 nucleotides align to TRBD2. This CDR3 has 16 amino acids. The V and J ends lost 0 bases and 7 bases, in that order; junction bases with no gene match: 8. The germline CDR1 and CDR2 sequences are SGHRS and YFSETQ. The CDR3 is CASSLGTSGPRYTQYF. The CDR3, as DNA: TGCGCCAGCAGCTTGGGGACTAGCGGCCCCCGATATACGCAGTATTTT.

The chain employs TRBV6-5 and TRBJ2-7; D gene unclear. From germline, CDR1 is MNHEY and CDR2 SVGAGI. V was clipped by 0 bases and J by 3 bases, with 6 bases between them. This CDR3 has 13 amino acids. The CDR3 here is CASSYSLLYEQYF. DNA of the CDR3: TGTGCCAGCAGTTACTCACTCCTCTACGAGCAGTACTTC.

The chain joins TRBV30 to TRBJ2-1; no clear D gene. Germline CDR1 GTSNPN, CDR2 SVGIG (reference sequence). The germline V and J ends were trimmed by 0 bases and 7 bases, with 16 bases remaining between them. The CDR3 is 15 residues long. CDR3 amino acids: CAWSVLRQVGNEQFF. The CDR3 bases are TGTGCCTGGAGTGTACTTCGGCAGGTGGGAAATGAGCAGTTCTTC.

The rearrangement joins TRBV9 to TRBJ2-1, with 10 bases lining up with TRBD1. This CDR3 is 18 amino acids long. V lost 0 bases to trimming and J lost 4 bases; unmatched junction nucleotides: 10. Germline CDR1 and CDR2: SGDLS and YYNGEE. CDR3 region: CASSVGPAGQGRYNEQFF. The CDR3 bases are TGTGCCAGCAGCGTAGGCCCCGCGGGACAGGGGAGGTACAATGAGCAGTTCTTC.

This sequence joins TRBV18 and TRBJ2-7, with unresolved D. The V and J ends lost 3 bases and 4 bases respectively, with 7 bases between them. The CDR3 runs 12 residues. Germline V gene data show CDR1 as KGHSH and CDR2 as LQKENI. This CDR3 is CASSPNSYEQYF. In DNA form, the CDR3 reads TGTGCCAGCTCACCGAACAGTTACGAGCAGTACTTC.

The table lists this clone with a count of one. The V gene is TRBV7-6, the J gene TRBJ1-6, with D tentatively TRBD1 (5 bases). Trimming stripped 1 base from V and 9 bases from J, with 10 bases between. The CDR3 runs to 14 residues. Germline V lookup: CDR1 SGHVS, CDR2 FNYEAQ. The CDR3, as DNA: TGTGCCAGCAGCTTAGGGGGGGGTTCTTCACCCCTCCACTTT. The encoded protein is CASSLGGGSSPLHF.

The V and J genes are TRBV11-1 and TRBJ1-6; D is unresolved. The CDR3 totals 17 residues. V was cut by 4 bases and J by 7 bases, with 20 bases left in between. Germline V CDR1 and CDR2: SGHAT, FQDESV (reference sequence). CDR3 DNA: TGTGCCAGCAGCTCCGGGCGTTCGCGGGGAGGGAATTCACCCCTCCACTTT. It encodes CASSSGRSRGGNSPLHF.

The chain has TRBV6-1 and TRBJ2-7; the match to TRBD2 covers 11 bases. The germline CDR1 and CDR2 sequences are MNHNS and SASEGT. Germline trimming cut 5 bases from V and 2 bases from J; bases unmatched to any gene: 5. This CDR3 has 15 residues. In DNA, the CDR3 is TGTGCCAGCAGTCCCCCGGGACTAGCGGCCTACGAGCAGTACTTC. Translation: CASSPPGLAAYEQYF.

This clone has a single count. This rearrangement joins TRBV6-6 to TRBJ2-5, with 10 bases that match TRBD1. Germline-derived CDR1 and CDR2 are MNHNY and SVGAGI (reference sequence). This CDR3 spans 15 amino acids. V lost 5 bases, J lost 0 bases, and 3 bases stayed unmatched. The CDR3 DNA follows: TGTGCCAGCAGTGGACAGGGGGGAGACCAAGAGACCCAGTACTTC. The encoded protein is CASSGQGGDQETQYF.

The rearrangement links TRBV11-3 to TRBJ1-1, with 7 nucleotides matching TRBD1. Trimming cost V 1 base and J 6 bases; bases outside gene matches: 2. The CDR3 totals 13 residues. The germline gives CDR1 SGHNT, CDR2 YENEEA. The CDR3 here is CASSLGQGAEAFF. CDR3 nucleotides: TGTGCCAGCAGCTTAGGACAGGGCGCTGAAGCTTTCTTT.

This chain links TRBV5-6 with TRBJ1-1; possibly TRBD1 for D (6 bases). V gave up 6 bases and J gave up 1 base, with 16 bases separating them. This CDR3 spans 15 amino acids. In germline, CDR1 is SGHDT, CDR2 YYEEEE. The CDR3 sequence is CASTPGAAPNTEAFF. Here the CDR3 DNA reads TGTGCCAGCACCCCAGGGGCTGCGCCGAACACTGAAGCTTTCTTT.

The chain is built from TRBV11-3 and TRBJ2-5; TRBD2 is a possible D gene (7 bases). V dropped 5 bases and J dropped 1 base, with 17 bases sitting between them. CDR3 length equals 16 residues. Germline CDR1 is SGHNT and CDR2 is YENEEA. CDR3 DNA sequence: TGTGCCAGCAGCCAAAGGGGGGGGAACCTCCAAGAGACCCAGTACTTC. Amino acid sequence: CASSQRGGNLQETQYF.

V gene TRBV4-1 combines with J gene TRBJ1-4; TRBD1 matches at 7 bases. After removal of 0 bases from V and 11 bases from J, the junction contained 9 bases not matched to a gene. Germline loops: CDR1 MGHRA, CDR2 YSYEKL. The CDR3 length is 15 residues. The CDR3 bases are TGCGCCAGCAGCCAAGATCGAGGGGGCGACGACAAACTGTTTTTT. Translation: CASSQDRGGDDKLFF.

CDR3 region: CASSLTTGVSEQYF. The CDR3 nucleotides read TGTGCCAGCTCACTCACGACAGGGGTGAGCGAGCAGTACTTC. J is TRBJ2-7 and V is TRBV18, with 8 bases identical to TRBD1. This CDR3 is built from 14 residues. With 4 bases clipped from V and 6 bases from J, the junction kept 8 bases outside the gene matches. CDR1 and CDR2 from the germline V gene are KGHSH and LQKENI.

Only a few counts were recorded for this clone. The chain couples TRBV27 to TRBJ1-2; 12 bases fit TRBD1. The CDR3 runs 14 residues. CDR1 and CDR2 from the germline V gene are MNHEY and SMNVEV (reference sequence). V lost 8 bases, J lost 3 bases, and 4 bases stayed unmatched. CDR3 sequence: CASRGTGGDYGYTF. CDR3 bases: TGTGCCAGCCGTGGGACAGGGGGCGACTATGGCTACACCTTC.

This chain connects TRBV7-2 to TRBJ2-2; D perhaps matches TRBD1 (6 bases). Trimming removed 0 bases from V and 1 base from J, with 6 bases in between. CDR3 size: 15 residues. From germline, CDR1 is SGHTA and CDR2 FQGNSA. For the CDR3, the DNA is TGTGCCAGCAGCTTAGCGGGACAGAACACCGGGGAGCTGTTTTTT. Its translation is CASSLAGQNTGELFF.